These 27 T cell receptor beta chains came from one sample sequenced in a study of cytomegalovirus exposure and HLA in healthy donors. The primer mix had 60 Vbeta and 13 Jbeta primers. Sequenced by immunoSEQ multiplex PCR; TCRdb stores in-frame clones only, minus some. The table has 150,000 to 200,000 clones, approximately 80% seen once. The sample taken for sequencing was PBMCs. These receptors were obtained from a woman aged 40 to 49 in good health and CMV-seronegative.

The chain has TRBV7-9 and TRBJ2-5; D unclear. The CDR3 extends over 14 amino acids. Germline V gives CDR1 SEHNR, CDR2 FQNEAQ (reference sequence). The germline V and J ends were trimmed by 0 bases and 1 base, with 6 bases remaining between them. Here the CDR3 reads CASSLASTQETQYF. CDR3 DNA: TGTGCCAGCAGCTTAGCCAGTACCCAAGAGACCCAGTACTTC.

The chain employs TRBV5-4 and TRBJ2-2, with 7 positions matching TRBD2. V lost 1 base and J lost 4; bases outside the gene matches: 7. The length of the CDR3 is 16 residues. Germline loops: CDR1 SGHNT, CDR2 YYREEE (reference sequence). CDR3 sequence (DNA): TGTGCCAGCAGCTTGTTTGCGGGAGTTATCACCGGGGAGCTGTTTTTT. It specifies CASSLFAGVITGELFF.

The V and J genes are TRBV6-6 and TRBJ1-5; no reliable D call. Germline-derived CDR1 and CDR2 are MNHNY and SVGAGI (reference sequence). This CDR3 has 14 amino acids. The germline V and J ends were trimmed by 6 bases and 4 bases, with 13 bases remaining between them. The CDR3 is CASSHPAGNQPQHF. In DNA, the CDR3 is TGTGCCAGCAGCCACCCGGCGGGGAATCAGCCCCAGCATTTT.

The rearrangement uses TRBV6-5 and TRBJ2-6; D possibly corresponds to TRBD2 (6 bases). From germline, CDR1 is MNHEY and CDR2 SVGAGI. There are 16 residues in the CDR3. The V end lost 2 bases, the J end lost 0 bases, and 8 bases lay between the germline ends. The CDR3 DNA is TGTGCCAGCAGTTACACCGGGGGCTCTGGGGCCAACGTCCTGACTTTC. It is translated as CASSYTGGSGANVLTF.

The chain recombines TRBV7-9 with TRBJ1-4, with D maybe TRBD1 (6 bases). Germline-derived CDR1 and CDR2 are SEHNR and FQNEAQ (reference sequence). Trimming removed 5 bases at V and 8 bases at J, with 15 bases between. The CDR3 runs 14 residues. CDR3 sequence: CASSTRQVGEKLFF. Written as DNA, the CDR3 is TGTGCCAGCAGCACACGACAGGTCGGGGAAAAACTGTTTTTT.

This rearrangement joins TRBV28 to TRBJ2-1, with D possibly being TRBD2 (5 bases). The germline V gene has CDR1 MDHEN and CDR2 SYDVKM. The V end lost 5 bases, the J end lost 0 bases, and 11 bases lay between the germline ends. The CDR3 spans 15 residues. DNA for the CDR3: TGTGCCAGCAGTGTGAGCGGAAGCTCCTACAATGAGCAGTTCTTC. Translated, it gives CASSVSGSSYNEQFF.

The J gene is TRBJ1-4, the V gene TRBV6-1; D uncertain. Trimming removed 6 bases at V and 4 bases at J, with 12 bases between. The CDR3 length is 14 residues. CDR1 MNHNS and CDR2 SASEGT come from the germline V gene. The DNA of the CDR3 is TGTGCCAGCAGCGGAAGGAGTTTTAATGAAAAACTGTTTTTT. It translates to CASSGRSFNEKLFF.

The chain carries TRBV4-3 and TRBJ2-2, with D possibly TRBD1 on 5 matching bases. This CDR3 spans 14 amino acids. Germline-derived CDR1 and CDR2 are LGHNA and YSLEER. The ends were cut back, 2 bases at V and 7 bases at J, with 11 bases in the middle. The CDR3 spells CASSQYGAGGELFF. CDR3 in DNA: TGCGCCAGCAGCCAATATGGGGCCGGCGGGGAGCTGTTTTTT.

As DNA, the CDR3 is TGCGCCAGCAGCTTGGGGGGGACCGACAGGGCCCAGTATGGCTACACCTTC. Its protein product is CASSLGGTDRAQYGYTF. This chain connects TRBV5-1 to TRBJ1-2, with TRBD1 matching over 7 bases. The germline V gene has CDR1 SGHRS and CDR2 YFSETQ. This CDR3 is built from 17 residues. Trimming at V came to 0 bases and at J to 5 bases, leaving 13 bases not matched to a gene.

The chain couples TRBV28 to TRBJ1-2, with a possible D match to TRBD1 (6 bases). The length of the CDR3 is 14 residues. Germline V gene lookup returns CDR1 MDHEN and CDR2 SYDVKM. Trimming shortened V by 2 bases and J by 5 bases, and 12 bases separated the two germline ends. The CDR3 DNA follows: TGTGCCAGCAGTTTAGGCAGGGACATTTATGGCTACACCTTC. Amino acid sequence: CASSLGRDIYGYTF.

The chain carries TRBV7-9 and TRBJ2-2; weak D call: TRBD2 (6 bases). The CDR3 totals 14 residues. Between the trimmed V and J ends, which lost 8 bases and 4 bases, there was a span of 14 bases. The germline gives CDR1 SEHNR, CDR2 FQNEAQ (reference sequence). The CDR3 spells CASRQTSSTGELFF. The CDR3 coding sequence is TGTGCCAGCCGACAGACTAGTTCCACCGGGGAGCTGTTTTTT.

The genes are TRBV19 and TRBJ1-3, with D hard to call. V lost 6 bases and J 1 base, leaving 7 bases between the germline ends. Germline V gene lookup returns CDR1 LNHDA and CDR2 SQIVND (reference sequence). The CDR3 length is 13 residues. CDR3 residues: CASRSVSGNTIYF. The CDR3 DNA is TGTGCCAGTAGGTCCGTATCTGGAAACACCATATATTTT.

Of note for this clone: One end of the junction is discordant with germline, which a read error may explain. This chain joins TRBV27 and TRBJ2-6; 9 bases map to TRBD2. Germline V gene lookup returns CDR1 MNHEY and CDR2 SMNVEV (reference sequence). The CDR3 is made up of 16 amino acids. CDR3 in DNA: TGTGCCAGCAGTTTCGGACTAGCGTTTGGGGCCAACGGCCTGACTTTC. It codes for CASSFGLAFGANGLTF.

The CDR3 region is CASSGLGSSYNEQFF. Here the CDR3 DNA reads TGTGCCAGTAGTGGTTTGGGGAGCTCCTACAATGAGCAGTTCTTC. The chain has TRBV19 and TRBJ2-1; D perhaps matches TRBD2 (5 bases). The CDR3 runs 15 residues. Trimming left V 5 bases short and J 0 bases short, with 11 bases between. Germline-derived CDR1 and CDR2 are LNHDA and SQIVND (reference sequence).

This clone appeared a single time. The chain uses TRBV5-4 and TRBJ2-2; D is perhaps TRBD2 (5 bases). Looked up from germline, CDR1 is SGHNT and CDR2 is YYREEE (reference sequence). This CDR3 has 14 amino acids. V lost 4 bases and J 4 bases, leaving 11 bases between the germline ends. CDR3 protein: CASSLWTGTGELFF. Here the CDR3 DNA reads TGTGCCAGCAGCCTGTGGACTGGCACCGGGGAGCTGTTTTTT. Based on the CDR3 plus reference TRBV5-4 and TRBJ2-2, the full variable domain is ETGVTQSPTHLIKTRGQQVTLRCSSQSGHNTVSWYQQALGQGPQFIFQYYREEENGRGNFPPRFSGLQFPNYSSELNVNALELDDSALYLCASSLWTGTGELFFGEGSRLTVL.

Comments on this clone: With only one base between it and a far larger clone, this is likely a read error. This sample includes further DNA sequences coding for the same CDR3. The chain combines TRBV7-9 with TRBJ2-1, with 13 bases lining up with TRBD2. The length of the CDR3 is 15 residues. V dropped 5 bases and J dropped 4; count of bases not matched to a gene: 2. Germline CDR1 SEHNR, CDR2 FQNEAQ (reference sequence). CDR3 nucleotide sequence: TGTGCCAGCAGCCAACTAGCGGGAGGGTACAATGAGCAGTTCTTC. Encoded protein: CASSQLAGGYNEQFF.

This chain's CDR3 is CASSPRWGDKNIQYF. Here the CDR3 DNA reads TGTGCCAGCAGCCCCCGCTGGGGAGACAAAAACATTCAGTACTTC. The gene calls are TRBV11-1 and TRBJ2-4, with a tentative D call TRBD2 (5 bases). CDR3 length: 15 amino acids. Trimming took 5 bases from V and 3 from J, leaving 14 bases between them. CDR1 SGHAT and CDR2 FQDESV come from the germline V gene (reference sequence).

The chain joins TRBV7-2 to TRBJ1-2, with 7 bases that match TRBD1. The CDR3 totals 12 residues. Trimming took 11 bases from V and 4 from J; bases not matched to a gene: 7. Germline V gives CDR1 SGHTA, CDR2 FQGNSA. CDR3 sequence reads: CAGSSGGYGYTF. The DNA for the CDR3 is TGTGCCGGATCCTCAGGGGGCTATGGCTACACCTTC.

The CDR3 is CASSVAAGTLLGDTQYF. CDR3 in DNA: TGTGCCAGCAGCGTAGCGGCCGGGACTCTCTTGGGGGATACGCAGTATTTT. The chain is built from TRBV9 and TRBJ2-3; possible D gene TRBD2, 6 bases. Deletions cut 0 bases from V and 6 bases from J, with 20 bases between. Germline V gene sequence: CDR1 SGDLS, CDR2 YYNGEE. The CDR3 runs to 17 residues.

The CDR3 DNA is TGTGCCAGCAGTTTGCTTGTAGAGGATTCACCCCTCCACTTT. It yields the protein CASSLLVEDSPLHF. The chain recombines TRBV28 with TRBJ1-6; no clear D. This CDR3 comprises 14 residues. Trimming removed 3 bases at V and 8 bases at J, with 11 bases between. Germline V gene sequence: CDR1 MDHEN, CDR2 SYDVKM.

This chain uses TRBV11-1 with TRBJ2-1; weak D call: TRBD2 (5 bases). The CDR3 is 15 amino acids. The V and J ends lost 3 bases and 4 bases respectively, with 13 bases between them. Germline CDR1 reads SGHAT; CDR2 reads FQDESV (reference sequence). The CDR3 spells CASSLTHGVYNEQFF. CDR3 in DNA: TGTGCCAGCAGCTTGACCCACGGGGTATACAATGAGCAGTTCTTC.

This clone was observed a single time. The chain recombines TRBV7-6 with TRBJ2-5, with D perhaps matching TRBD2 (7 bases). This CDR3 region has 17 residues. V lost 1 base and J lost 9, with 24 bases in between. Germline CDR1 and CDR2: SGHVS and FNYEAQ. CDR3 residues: CASSLGIRGAPGWSQYF. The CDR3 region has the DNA TGTGCCAGCAGCTTAGGGATACGGGGGGCCCCGGGGTGGTCCCAGTACTTC.

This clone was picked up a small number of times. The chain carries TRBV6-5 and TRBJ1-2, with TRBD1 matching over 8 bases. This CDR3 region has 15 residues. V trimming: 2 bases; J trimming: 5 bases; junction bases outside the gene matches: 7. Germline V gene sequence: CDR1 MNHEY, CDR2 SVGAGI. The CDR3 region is CASSYTRGRGYGYTF. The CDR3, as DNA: TGTGCCAGCAGTTACACCAGGGGGCGCGGGTATGGCTACACCTTC.

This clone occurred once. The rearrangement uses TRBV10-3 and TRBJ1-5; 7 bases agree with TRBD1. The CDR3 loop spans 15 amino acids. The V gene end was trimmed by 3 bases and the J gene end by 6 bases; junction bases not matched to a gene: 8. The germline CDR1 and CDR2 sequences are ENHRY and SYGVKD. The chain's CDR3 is CAISDVDRVSQPQHF. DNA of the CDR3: TGTGCCATCAGTGATGTCGACAGGGTAAGTCAGCCCCAGCATTTT.

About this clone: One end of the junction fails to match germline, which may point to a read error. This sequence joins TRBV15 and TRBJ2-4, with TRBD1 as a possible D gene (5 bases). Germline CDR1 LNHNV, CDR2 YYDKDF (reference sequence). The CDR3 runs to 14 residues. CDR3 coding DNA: TGTGCCACCAGCGGACACCCAGCCAAAAACAGTCAGTACTTC. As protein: CATSGHPAKNSQYF.

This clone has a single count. CDR3 nucleotides: TGTGCCAGCAGCTTGGGACTAGCGGGGGGGCCCGAGCAGTACTTC. As protein: CASSLGLAGGPEQYF. The chain joins TRBV5-4 to TRBJ2-7; 14 nucleotides align to TRBD2. The CDR3 has 15 amino acids. V lost 0 bases to trimming and J lost 6 bases; unmatched junction nucleotides: 2. Germline CDR1 reads SGHNT; CDR2 reads YYREEE (reference sequence).

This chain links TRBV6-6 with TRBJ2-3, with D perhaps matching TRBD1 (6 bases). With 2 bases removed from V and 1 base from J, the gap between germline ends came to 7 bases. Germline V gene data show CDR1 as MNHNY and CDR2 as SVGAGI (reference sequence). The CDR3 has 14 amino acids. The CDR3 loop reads CASSYRQGTDTQYF. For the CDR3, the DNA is TGTGCCAGCAGTTACCGACAGGGCACAGATACGCAGTATTTT.